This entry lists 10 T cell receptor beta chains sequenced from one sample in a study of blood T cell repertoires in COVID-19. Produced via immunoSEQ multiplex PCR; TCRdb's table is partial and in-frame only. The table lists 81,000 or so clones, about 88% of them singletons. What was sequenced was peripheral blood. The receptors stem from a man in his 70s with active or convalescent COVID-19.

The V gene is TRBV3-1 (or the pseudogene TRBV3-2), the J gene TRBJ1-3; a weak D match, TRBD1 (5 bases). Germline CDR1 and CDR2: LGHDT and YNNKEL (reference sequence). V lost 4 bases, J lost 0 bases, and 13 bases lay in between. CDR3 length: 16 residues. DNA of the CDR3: TGTGCCAGCAGCCCCCGAGGAAGGGGCTCTGGAAACACCATATATTTT. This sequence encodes CASSPRGRGSGNTIYF.

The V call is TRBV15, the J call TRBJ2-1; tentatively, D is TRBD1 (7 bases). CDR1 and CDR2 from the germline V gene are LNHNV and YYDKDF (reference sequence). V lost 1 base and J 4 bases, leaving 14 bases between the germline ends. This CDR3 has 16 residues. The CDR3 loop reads CATSRVRGAGYNEQFF. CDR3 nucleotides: TGTGCCACCAGCAGAGTCAGGGGGGCCGGATACAATGAGCAGTTCTTC.

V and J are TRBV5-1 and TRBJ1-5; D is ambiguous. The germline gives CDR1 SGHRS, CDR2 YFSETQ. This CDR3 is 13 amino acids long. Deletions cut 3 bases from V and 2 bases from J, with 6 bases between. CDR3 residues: CASSSGGNQPQHF. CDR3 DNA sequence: TGCGCCAGCAGCTCCGGGGGCAATCAGCCCCAGCATTTT.

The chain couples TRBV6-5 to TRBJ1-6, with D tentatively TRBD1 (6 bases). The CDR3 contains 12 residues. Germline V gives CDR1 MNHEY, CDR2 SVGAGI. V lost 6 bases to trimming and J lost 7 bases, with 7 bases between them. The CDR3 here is CASSDRNSPLHF. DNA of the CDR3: TGTGCCAGCAGCGACAGGAATTCACCCCTCCACTTT.

CDR3 in DNA: TGTGCCAGCAGCCCCACGGAGACCTCCTATGGCTACACCTTC. Residues: CASSPTETSYGYTF. This chain connects TRBV4-2 to TRBJ1-2; no definite D call. V was shortened by 4 bases and J by 4 bases, with 13 bases between the two germline ends. Germline values: CDR1 LGHNA, CDR2 YNFKEQ. The CDR3 has 14 amino acids.

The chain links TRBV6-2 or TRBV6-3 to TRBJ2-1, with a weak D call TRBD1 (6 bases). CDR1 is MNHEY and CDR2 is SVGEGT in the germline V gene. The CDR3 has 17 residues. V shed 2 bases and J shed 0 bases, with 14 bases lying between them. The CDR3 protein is CASSYQLQGNSYNEQFF. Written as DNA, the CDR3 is TGTGCCAGCAGTTACCAACTTCAGGGGAACTCCTACAATGAGCAGTTCTTC.

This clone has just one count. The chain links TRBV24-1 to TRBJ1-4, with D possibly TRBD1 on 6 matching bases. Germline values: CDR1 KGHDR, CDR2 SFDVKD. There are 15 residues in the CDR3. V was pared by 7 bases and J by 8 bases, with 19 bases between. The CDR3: CATSPGGGDSEKLFF. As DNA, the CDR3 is TGTGCCACCAGCCCCGGGGGGGGCGATTCAGAAAAACTGTTTTTT.

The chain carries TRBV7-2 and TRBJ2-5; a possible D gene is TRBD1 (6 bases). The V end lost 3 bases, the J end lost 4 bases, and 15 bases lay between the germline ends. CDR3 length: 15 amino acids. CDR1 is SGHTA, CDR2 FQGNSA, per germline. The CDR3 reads CASSFWTVIPETQYF. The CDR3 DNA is TGTGCCAGCAGCTTCTGGACAGTCATTCCAGAGACCCAGTACTTC.

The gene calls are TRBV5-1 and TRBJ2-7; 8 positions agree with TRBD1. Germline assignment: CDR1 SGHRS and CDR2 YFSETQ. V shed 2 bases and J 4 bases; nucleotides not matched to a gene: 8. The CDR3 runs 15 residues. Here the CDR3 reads CASSFEAGGGYEQYF. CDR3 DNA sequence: TGCGCCAGCAGCTTCGAGGCAGGGGGCGGGTACGAGCAGTACTTC.

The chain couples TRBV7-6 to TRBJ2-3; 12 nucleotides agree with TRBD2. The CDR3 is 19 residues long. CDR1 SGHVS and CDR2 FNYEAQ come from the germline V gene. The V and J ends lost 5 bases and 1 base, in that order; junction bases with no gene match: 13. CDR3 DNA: TGTGCCAGCAGCCAGAATCTAGCGGGGGGGCAGCGAGGCACAGATACGCAGTATTTT. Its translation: CASSQNLAGGQRGTDTQYF.